Each of the 6 T cell receptor beta chains below was sequenced from the same sample in a study of T cell clones after liver transplantation. Some clones are missing from TCRdb's copy, which holds only in-frame ones; the method was immunoSEQ multiplex PCR. In the table there are more than 65,000 clones, about nine tenths of which are singletons. The material sequenced was CD4+ T cells from blood, taken before liver transplant. The receptors originated from a human donor who received a liver transplant.

The chain has TRBV5-1 and TRBJ2-5; 9 nucleotides line up with TRBD1. This CDR3 comprises 14 residues. Germline-derived CDR1 and CDR2 are SGHRS and YFSETQ. After removal of 4 bases from V and 5 bases from J, the junction contained 6 bases not matched to a gene. CDR3: CASSDGTGRETQYF. In nucleotides, the CDR3 is TGCGCCAGCAGCGACGGGACAGGGCGGGAGACCCAGTACTTC.

The count of this clone is one. Additional DNA sequences in this sample encode the identical CDR3. J is TRBJ2-7 and V is TRBV11-3, with TRBD2 as a possible D gene (6 bases). The CDR3 runs to 16 residues. Trimming pared 1 base from V and 8 bases from J, leaving 21 bases between. CDR1 and CDR2 (germline): SGHNT, YENEEA. The CDR3, as DNA: TGTGCCAGCAGCTTAGGCCCCCTAGGCAGCGGGTCCCAGCAGTACTTC. As protein: CASSLGPLGSGSQQYF.

The gene calls are TRBV23-1 and TRBJ2-7; 8 bases match TRBD1. TRBV23-1 is sorted into the ORF group, with uncertain function. V dropped 0 bases and J dropped 3; count of bases not matched to a gene: 7. The CDR3 spans 16 residues. The CDR3 region is CASSQSAKTGVYEQYF. In DNA form, the CDR3 reads TGCGCCAGCAGTCAATCGGCCAAGACAGGGGTCTACGAGCAGTACTTC.

The rearrangement links TRBV7-2 to TRBJ1-3; no clear D. The V end lost 3 bases, the J end lost 4 bases, and 13 bases lay between the germline ends. CDR1 and CDR2 (germline): SGHTA, FQGNSA. This CDR3 spans 15 amino acids. CDR3 region: CASSLTMSMGNTIYF. CDR3 in DNA: TGTGCCAGCAGCTTGACAATGAGTATGGGAAACACCATATATTTT.

The chain links TRBV11-3 to TRBJ2-7; 15 nucleotides line up with TRBD2. CDR3 length equals 19 residues. V lost 6 bases, J lost 0 bases, and 12 bases stayed unmatched. Germline CDR1 is SGHNT and CDR2 is YENEEA. In DNA, the CDR3 is TGTGCCAGCAGTTCGACCCGGACTAGCGGGAGGGGAATCTCCTACGAGCAGTACTTC. This codes for CASSSTRTSGRGISYEQYF.

The J gene is TRBJ2-7, the V gene TRBV19, with D uncertain. The ends were cut back, 1 base at V and 3 bases at J, with 7 bases in the middle. CDR3 length: 13 residues. Germline V gives CDR1 LNHDA, CDR2 SQIVND (reference sequence). CDR3 coding DNA: TGTGCCAGTAGTATAGGCGAGAGCTACGAGCAGTACTTC. Its protein product is CASSIGESYEQYF.